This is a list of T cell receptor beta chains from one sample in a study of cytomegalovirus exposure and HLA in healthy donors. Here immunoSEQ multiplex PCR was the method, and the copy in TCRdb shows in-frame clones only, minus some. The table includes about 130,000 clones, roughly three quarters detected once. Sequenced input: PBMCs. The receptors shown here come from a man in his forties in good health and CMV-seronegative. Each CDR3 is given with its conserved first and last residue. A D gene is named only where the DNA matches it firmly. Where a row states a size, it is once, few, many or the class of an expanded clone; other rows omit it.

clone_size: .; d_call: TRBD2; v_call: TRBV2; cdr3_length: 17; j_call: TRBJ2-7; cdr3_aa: CASSDPSGSRHLYEQYF; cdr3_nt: TGTGCCAGCAGCGATCCTAGCGGGAGCCGCCATTTGTACGAGCAGTACTTC
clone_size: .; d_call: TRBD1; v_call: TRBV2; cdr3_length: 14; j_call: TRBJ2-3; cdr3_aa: CASSWDRRTDTQYF; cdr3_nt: TGTGCCAGCAGCTGGGACAGGAGGACAGATACGCAGTATTTT
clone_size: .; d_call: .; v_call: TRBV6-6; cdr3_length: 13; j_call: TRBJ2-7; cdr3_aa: CAIGQGSGYEQYF; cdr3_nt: TGTGCCATCGGCCAGGGGAGTGGTTACGAGCAGTACTTC
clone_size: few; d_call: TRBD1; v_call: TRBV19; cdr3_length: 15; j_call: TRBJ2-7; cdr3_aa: CASPMRTGGSYEQYF; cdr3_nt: TGTGCCAGTCCTATGCGGACAGGGGGGTCCTACGAGCAGTACTTC
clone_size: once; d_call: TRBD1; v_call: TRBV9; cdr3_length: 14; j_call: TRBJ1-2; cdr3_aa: CASSALGGASGYTF; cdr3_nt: TGTGCCAGCAGCGCCCTAGGGGGCGCGAGCGGCTACACCTTC
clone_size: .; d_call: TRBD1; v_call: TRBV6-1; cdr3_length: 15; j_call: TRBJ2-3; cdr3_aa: CASSEADRDTDTQYF; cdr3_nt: TGTGCCAGCAGTGAAGCGGACAGGGACACAGATACGCAGTATTTT
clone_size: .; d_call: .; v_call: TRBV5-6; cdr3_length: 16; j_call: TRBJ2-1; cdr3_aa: CASSSYETGSYNEQFF; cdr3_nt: TGTGCCAGCAGCTCATACGAAACGGGCTCCTACAATGAGCAGTTCTTC
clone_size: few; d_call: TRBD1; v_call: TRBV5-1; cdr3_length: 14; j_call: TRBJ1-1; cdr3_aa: CASSLADRGTEAFF; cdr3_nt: TGCGCCAGCAGCTTGGCGGACAGGGGCACTGAAGCTTTCTTT
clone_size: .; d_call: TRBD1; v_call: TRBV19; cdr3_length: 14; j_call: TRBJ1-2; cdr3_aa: CASSIGTGDYGYTF; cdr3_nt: TGTGCCAGTAGTATCGGAACAGGGGACTATGGCTACACCTTC
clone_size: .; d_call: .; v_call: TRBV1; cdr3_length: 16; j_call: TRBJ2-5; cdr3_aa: CTSSQDRDLFQETQYF; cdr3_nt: TGCACCAGCAGCCAAGACCGGGACTTGTTTCAAGAGACCCAGTACTTC
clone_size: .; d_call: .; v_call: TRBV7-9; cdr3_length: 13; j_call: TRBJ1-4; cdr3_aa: CASSRSTNEKLFF; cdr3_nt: TGTGCCAGCAGCCGTTCAACTAATGAAAAACTGTTTTTT
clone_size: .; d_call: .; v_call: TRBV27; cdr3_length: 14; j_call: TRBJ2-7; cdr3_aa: CASSSAGFSYEQYF; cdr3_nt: TGTGCCAGCAGTTCCGCAGGGTTTTCCTACGAGCAGTACTTC
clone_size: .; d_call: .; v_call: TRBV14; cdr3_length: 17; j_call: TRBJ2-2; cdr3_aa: CASSQDFAGINTGELFF; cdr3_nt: TGTGCCAGCAGCCAAGATTTCGCAGGGATCAACACCGGGGAGCTGTTTTTT